This T cell receptor (beta chain) was retrieved from a study of chemoradiotherapy in HPV16-positive cancers. Comment on this clone: Its target is unknown.

Study findings and constraints: Non-HPV-specific T cells did not expand in tumors during treatment, whereas candidate HPV-specific clones and E7-related motifs did.

The protocol was immunoSEQ multiplex PCR, while the TCRdb copy is restricted to in-frame clones and leaves out a portion. The data hold around 13,000 clones, with around 85% observed a single time. Per germline, CDR1 LNHDA and CDR2 SQIVND (reference sequence). The CDR3 loop spans 15 amino acids. Deletions cut 5 bases from V and 4 bases from J, with 12 bases between. Sequenced here: blood, sampled from a patient who underwent chemoradiotherapy. The sequence was collected from a human donor with HPV-associated anogenital cancer. The chain recombines TRBV19 with TRBJ1-6, with a weak D call TRBD1 (5 bases). Here the CDR3 DNA reads TGTGCCAGTAGTCTCGGGACCCAATATAATTCACCCCTCCACTTT. Translating it yields CASSLGTQYNSPLHF.